The 8 T cell receptor beta chains below all came from one sample that was sequenced in a study of regulatory T cells in long-lasting Graves disease. To make TCR beta libraries, researchers used iRepertoire HTBI primers and Arm-PCR of CDR3 regions. Each CDR3 protein is one row after TCRdb ran MiXCR on the multiplex PCR reads. The table includes roughly 500,000 distinct CDR3 sequences, about 20% detected once. Time point defined: persistent/refractory GD, antithyroid drugs over 5 years with positive TRAb. Making the TCR library involved RNA that had been extracted from PBMCs. The sequencing used peripheral blood mononuclear cells (PBMCs), collected when the disease was refractory, from a patient treated with antithyroid drugs. These receptors were collected from a female donor with Graves disease.

This clonotype was seen more than once but under ten times. The V and J genes are TRBV27 and TRBJ1-1, with 9 bases fitting TRBD1. Germline V CDR1 and CDR2: MNHEY, SMNVEV (reference sequence). The CDR3 is 16 amino acids. V dropped 0 bases and J dropped 6; count of bases not matched to a gene: 8. In DNA, the CDR3 is TGTGCCAGCAGTTTATCCCCCGACAGGGGGTGGGCTGAAGCTTTCTTT. It is translated as CASSLSPDRGWAEAFF.

This clonotype was counted at least ten times. The chain has TRBV29-1 and TRBJ1-1; D call uncertain. Per the germline V gene, CDR1 is SQVTM and CDR2 is ANQGSEA. V shed 6 bases and J shed 4 bases, with 9 bases lying between them. This CDR3 contains 11 residues. The CDR3 region has the DNA TGCAGCGTGCAGTTTGGCACTGAAGCTTTCTTT. It translates to CSVQFGTEAFF. The variable domain in full, with the rest retrieved from reference TRBV29-1 and TRBJ1-1, is SAVISQKPSRDICQRGTSLTIQCQVDSQVTMMFWYRQQPGQSLTLIATANQGSEATYESGFVIDKFPISRPNLTFSTLTVSNMSPEDSSIYLCSVQFGTEAFFGQGTRLTVV.

This clonotype has a count of ten or more. The rearrangement uses TRBV20-1 and TRBJ2-1, with 14 positions matching TRBD2. CDR3 length: 18 residues. Losses at the gene ends were 4 bases for V and 3 bases for J; bases not matched to a gene: 11. CDR1 is DFQATT and CDR2 is SNEGSKA in the germline V gene (reference sequence). The CDR3 DNA follows: TGCAGTGCTATACCGGGACTAGCGGGAGAAAAAGTCTACAATGAGCAGTTCTTC. This sequence encodes CSAIPGLAGEKVYNEQFF.

The chain carries TRBV30 and TRBJ1-2, with TRBD1 matching over 11 bases. The CDR3 extends over 13 amino acids. Germline assignment: CDR1 GTSNPN and CDR2 SVGIG (reference sequence). J lost 4 bases, V lost 5 bases, and 3 bases had no gene match. In DNA, the CDR3 is TGTGCCTGGTCCGGGACAGGGGGCTATGGCTACACCTTC. Its protein product is CAWSGTGGYGYTF.

Ten or more counts support this clonotype. The rearrangement uses TRBV30 and TRBJ1-2; possible D gene TRBD1, 5 bases. This CDR3 is built from 11 residues. Trimming left V 5 bases short and J 6 bases short, with 10 bases between. CDR1 is GTSNPN, CDR2 SVGIG, per germline (reference sequence). The CDR3 sequence is CAWYQGNGYTF. The DNA of the CDR3 is TGTGCCTGGTATCAGGGAAATGGCTACACCTTC. The variable domain in full, completed from reference TRBV30 and TRBJ1-2, reads SQTIHQWPATLVQPVGSPLSLECTVEGTSNPNLYWYRQAAGRGLQLLFYSVGIGQISSEVPQNLSASRPQDRQFILSSKKLLLSDSGFYLCAWYQGNGYTFGSGTRLTVV.

The V and J genes are TRBV29-1 and TRBJ2-1; D gene uncertain. Looked up from germline, CDR1 is SQVTM and CDR2 is ANQGSEA. The CDR3 is 11 residues long. Trimming removed 4 bases at V and 8 bases at J, with 9 bases between. The CDR3 reads CSVGGTYEQFF. CDR3 bases: TGCAGCGTTGGGGGTACGTATGAGCAGTTCTTC.

Many counts were recorded for this clonotype. The CDR3 region has the DNA TGTGCCAGCTCACATGCTCAAGAGACCCAGTACTTC. As protein: CASSHAQETQYF. The chain joins TRBV18 to TRBJ2-5; D uncertain. The germline V gene encodes CDR1 KGHSH and CDR2 LQKENI. CDR3 length: 12 residues. Between the trimmed V and J ends, which lost 4 bases and 2 bases, there was a span of 5 bases.

Note on this clonotype: This may stem from a read error, because a much larger clone lies one nucleotide away. The gene calls are TRBV20-1 and TRBJ1-2; D is uncertain. The CDR3 consists of 12 residues. The germline gives CDR1 DFQATT, CDR2 SNEGSKA (reference sequence). The CDR3 coding sequence is TGCAGTGCCCTCTCGGCTAACCATGGCTACACCTTC. Amino acid sequence: CSALSANHGYTF.